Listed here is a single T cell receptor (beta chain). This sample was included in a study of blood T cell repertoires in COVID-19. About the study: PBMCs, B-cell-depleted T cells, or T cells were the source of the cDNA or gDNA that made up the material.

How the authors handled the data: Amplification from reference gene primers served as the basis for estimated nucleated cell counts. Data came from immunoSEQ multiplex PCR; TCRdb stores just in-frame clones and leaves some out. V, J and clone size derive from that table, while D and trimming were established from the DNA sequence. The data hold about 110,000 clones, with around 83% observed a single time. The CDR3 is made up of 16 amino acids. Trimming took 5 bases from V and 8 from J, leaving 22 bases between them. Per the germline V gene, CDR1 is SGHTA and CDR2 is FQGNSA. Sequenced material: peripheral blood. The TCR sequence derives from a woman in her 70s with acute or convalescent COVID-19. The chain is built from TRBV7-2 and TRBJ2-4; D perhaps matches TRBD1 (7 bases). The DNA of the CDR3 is TGTGCCAGCAGCACCCAACGTCGACAGGGAGGCGACATTCAGTACTTC. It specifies CASSTQRRQGGDIQYF.